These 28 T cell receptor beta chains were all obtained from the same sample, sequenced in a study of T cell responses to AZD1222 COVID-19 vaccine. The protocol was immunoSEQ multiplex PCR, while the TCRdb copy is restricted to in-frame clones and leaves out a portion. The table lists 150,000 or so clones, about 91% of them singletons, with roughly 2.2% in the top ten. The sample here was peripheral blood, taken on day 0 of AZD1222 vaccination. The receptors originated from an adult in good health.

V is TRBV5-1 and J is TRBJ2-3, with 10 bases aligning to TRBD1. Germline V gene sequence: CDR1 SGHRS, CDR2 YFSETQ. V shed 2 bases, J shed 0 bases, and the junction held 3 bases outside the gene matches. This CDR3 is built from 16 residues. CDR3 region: CASSFDRGLSTDTQYF. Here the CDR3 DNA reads TGCGCCAGCAGCTTTGACAGGGGGCTGAGCACAGATACGCAGTATTTT.

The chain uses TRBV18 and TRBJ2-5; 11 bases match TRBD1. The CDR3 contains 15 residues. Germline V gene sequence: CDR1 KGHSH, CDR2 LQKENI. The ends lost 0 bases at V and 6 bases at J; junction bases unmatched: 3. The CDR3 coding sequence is TGTGCCAGCTCACCACCGGGACAGGGGGGAAAGACCCAGTACTTC. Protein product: CASSPPGQGGKTQYF.

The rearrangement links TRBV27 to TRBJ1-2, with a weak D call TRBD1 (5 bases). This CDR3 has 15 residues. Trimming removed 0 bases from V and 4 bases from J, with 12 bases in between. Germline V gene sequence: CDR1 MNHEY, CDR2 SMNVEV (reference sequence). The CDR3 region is CASSLSYQGVYGYTF. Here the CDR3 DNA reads TGTGCCAGCAGTTTATCGTATCAGGGAGTCTATGGCTACACCTTC.

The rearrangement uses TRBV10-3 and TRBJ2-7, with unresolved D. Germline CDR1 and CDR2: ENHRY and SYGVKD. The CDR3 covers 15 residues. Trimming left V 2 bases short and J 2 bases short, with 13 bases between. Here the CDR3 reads CAISEIQGYTYEQYF. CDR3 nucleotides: TGTGCCATCAGTGAGATCCAAGGGTACACCTACGAGCAGTACTTC.

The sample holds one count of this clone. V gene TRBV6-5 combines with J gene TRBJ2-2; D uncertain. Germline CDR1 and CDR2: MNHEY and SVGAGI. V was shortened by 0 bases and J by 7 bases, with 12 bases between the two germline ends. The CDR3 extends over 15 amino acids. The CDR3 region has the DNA TGTGCCAGCAGTTACTCGAGTTGGGGAAGCGGGGAGCTGTTTTTT. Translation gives CASSYSSWGSGELFF.

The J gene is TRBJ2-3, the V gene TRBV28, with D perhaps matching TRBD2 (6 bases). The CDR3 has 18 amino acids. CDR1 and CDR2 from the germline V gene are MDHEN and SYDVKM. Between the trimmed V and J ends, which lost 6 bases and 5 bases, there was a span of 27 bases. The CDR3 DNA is TGTGCCAGCAGACCCCCGGAGGGCAGGGAGTGGAATATAGATACGCAGTATTTT. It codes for CASRPPEGREWNIDTQYF.

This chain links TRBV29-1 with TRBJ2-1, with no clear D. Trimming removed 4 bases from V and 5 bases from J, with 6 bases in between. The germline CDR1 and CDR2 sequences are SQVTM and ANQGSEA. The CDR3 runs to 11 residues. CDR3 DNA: TGCAGCGTTGCCCGCCACAATGAGCAGTTCTTC. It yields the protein CSVARHNEQFF.

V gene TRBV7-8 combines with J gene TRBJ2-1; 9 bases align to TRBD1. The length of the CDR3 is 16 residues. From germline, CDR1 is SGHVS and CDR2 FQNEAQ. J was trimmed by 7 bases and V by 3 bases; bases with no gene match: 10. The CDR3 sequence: CASSFTGQGPLNEQFF. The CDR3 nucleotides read TGTGCCAGCAGCTTTACAGGACAGGGGCCCCTGAATGAGCAGTTCTTC.

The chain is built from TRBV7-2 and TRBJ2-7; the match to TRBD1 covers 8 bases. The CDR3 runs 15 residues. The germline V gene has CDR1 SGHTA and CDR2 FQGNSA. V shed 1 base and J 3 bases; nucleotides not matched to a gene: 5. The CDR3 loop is CASSLEQGVRYEQYF. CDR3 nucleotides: TGTGCCAGCAGCTTAGAACAGGGGGTACGCTACGAGCAGTACTTC.

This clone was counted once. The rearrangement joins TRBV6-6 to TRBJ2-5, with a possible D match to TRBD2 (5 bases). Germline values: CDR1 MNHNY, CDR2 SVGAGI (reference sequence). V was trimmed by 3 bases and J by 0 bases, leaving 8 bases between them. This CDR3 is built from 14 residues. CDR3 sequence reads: CASSYREHQETQYF. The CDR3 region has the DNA TGTGCCAGCAGTTATAGGGAGCACCAAGAGACCCAGTACTTC.

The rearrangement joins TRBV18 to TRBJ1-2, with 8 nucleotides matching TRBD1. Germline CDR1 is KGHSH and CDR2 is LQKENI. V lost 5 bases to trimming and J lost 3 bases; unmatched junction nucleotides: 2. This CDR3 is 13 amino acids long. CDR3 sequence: CASSSGGDYGYTF. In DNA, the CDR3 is TGTGCCAGCTCATCAGGGGGCGACTATGGCTACACCTTC.

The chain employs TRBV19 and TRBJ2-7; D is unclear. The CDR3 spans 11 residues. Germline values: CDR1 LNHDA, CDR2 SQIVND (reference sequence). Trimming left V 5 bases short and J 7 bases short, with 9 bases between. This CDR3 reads CASSYLGEQYF. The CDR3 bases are TGTGCCAGTAGTTATCTCGGAGAGCAGTACTTC.

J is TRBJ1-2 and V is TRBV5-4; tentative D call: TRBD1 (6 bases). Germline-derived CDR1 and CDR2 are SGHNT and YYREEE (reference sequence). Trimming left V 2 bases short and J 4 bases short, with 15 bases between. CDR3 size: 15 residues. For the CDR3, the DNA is TGTGCCAGCAGCTTCCCTACGCAGGGGCCCTATGGCTACACCTTC. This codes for CASSFPTQGPYGYTF.

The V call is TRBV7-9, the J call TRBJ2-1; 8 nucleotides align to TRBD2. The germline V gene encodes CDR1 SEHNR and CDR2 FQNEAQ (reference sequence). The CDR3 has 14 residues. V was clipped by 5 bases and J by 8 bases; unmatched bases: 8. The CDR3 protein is CASSPWTSSHEQFF. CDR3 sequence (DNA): TGTGCCAGCAGCCCTTGGACTAGCTCCCATGAGCAGTTCTTC.

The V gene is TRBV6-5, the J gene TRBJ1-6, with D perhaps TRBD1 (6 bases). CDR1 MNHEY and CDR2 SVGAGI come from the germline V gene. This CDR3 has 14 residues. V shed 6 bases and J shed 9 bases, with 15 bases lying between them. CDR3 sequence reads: CASREGGLGSPLHF. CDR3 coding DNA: TGTGCCAGCAGGGAGGGGGGTCTCGGTTCACCCCTCCACTTT.

The CDR3 loop is CASSLAGQLNTEAFF. CDR3 coding DNA: TGTGCCAGCAGCTTAGCGGGGCAGCTGAACACTGAAGCTTTCTTT. The V call is TRBV7-9, the J call TRBJ1-1; possible D gene TRBD1, 5 bases. The V gene's germline CDR1 is SEHNR and CDR2 FQNEAQ (reference sequence). The CDR3 runs 15 residues. Trimming removed 0 bases from V and 0 bases from J, with 8 bases in between.

DNA of the CDR3: TGTGCCAGCCGGCTCTCGGGATTTTATAATTCACCCCTCCACTTT. This encodes CASRLSGFYNSPLHF. V and J are TRBV5-5 and TRBJ1-6; no definite D call. Germline assignment: CDR1 SGHKS and CDR2 YYEKEE (reference sequence). The V gene lost 7 bases and the J gene lost 4 bases, with 15 bases spanning the gap. This CDR3 has 15 residues.

CDR3 loop: CASSVGTLLADTIYF. DNA for the CDR3: TGTGCCAGCAGTGTAGGGACACTCCTTGCAGACACCATATATTTT. The chain recombines TRBV2 with TRBJ1-3; D is possibly TRBD1 (6 bases). The germline V and J ends were trimmed by 4 bases and 8 bases, with 18 bases remaining between them. Looked up from germline, CDR1 is SNHLY and CDR2 is FYNNEI. There are 15 residues in the CDR3. Based on the CDR3 plus reference TRBV2 and TRBJ1-3, the full variable domain is EPEVTQTPSHQVTQMGQEVILRCVPISNHLYFYWYRQILGQKVEFLVSFYNNEISEKSEIFDDQFSVERPDGSNFTLKIRSTKLEDSAMYFCASSVGTLLADTIYFGEGSWLTVV.

CDR3 loop: CASSSAGGEGPSRYTF. For the CDR3, the DNA is TGCGCCAGCAGCTCGGCAGGTGGGGAGGGGCCTAGTCGCTACACCTTC. The rearrangement joins TRBV5-1 to TRBJ1-2; D is possibly TRBD1 (5 bases). Germline V gives CDR1 SGHRS, CDR2 YFSETQ. The CDR3 has 16 residues. V lost 3 bases, J lost 9 bases, and 24 bases lay in between.

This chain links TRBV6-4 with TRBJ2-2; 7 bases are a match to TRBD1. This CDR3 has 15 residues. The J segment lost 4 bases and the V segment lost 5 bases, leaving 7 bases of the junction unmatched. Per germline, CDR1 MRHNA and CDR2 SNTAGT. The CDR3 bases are TGTGCCAGCAGTAACTTACAGGGGAGCACCGGGGAGCTGTTTTTT. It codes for CASSNLQGSTGELFF.

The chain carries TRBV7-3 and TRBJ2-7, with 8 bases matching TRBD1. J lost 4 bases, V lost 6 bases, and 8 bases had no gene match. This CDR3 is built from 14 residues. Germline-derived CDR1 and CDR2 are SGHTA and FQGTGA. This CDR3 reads CASSSRTGWYEQYF. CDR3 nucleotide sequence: TGTGCCAGCAGTTCCAGGACAGGGTGGTACGAGCAGTACTTC.

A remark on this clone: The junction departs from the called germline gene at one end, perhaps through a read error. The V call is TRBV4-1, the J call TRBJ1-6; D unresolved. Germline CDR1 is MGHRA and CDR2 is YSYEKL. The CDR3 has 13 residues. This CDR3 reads CASSQVFGRVLFF. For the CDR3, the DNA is TGCGCCAGCAGCCAAGTATTCGGACGGGTCTTATTCTTT.

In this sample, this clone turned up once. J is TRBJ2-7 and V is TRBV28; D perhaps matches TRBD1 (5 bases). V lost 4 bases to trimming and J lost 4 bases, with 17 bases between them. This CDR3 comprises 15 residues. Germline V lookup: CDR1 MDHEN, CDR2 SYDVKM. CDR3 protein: CASSSSLQGRYEQYF. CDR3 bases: TGTGCCAGCAGTTCCAGTTTGCAGGGAAGGTACGAGCAGTACTTC.

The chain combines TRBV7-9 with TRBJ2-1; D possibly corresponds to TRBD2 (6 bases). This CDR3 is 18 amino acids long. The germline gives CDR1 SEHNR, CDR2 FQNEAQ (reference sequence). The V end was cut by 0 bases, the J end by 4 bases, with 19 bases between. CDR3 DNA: TGTGCCAGCAGCTTAGCATCTCTTTATAAGGGGAGGTACAATGAGCAGTTCTTC. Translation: CASSLASLYKGRYNEQFF.

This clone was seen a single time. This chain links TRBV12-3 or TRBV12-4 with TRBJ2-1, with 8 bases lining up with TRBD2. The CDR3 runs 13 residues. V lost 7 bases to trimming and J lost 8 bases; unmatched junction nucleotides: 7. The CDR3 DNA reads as TGTGCCAGCACTCCGGGGGGGGGTTATGAGCAGTTCTTC. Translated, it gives CASTPGGGYEQFF.

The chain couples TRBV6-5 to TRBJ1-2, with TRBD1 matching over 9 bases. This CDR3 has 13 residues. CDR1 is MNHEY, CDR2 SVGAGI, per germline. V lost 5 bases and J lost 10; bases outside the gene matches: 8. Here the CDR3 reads CASSRDRDRDYTF. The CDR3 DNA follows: TGTGCCAGCAGTCGGGACAGGGATCGTGACTACACCTTC.

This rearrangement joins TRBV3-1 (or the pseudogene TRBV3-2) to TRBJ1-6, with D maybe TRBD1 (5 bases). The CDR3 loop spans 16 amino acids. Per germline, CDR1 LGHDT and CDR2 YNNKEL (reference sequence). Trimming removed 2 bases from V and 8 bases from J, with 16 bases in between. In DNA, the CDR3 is TGTGCCAGCAGCCAAAGGCTCGGGAGGGGCGATTCACCCCTCCACTTT. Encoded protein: CASSQRLGRGDSPLHF.

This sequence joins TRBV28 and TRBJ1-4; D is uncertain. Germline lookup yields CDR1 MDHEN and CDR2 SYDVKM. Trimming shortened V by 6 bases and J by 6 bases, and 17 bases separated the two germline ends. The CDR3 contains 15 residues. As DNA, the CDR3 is TGTGCCAGCAGCTCAAGGTCAGACGGCTATGAAAAACTGTTTTTT. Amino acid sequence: CASSSRSDGYEKLFF.